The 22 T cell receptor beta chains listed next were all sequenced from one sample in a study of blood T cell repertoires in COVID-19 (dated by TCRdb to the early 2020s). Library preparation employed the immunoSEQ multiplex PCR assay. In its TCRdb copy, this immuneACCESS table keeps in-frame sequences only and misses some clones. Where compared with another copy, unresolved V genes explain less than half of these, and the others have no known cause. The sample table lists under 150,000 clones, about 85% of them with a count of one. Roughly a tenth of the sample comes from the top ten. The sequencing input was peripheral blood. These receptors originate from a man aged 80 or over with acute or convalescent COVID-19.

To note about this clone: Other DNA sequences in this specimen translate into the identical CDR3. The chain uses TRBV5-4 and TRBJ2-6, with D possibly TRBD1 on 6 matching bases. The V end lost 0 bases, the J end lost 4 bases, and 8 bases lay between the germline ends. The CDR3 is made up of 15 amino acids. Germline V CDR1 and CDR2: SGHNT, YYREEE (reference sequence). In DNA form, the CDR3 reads TGTGCCAGCAGCTTGGGGGGGCCCGGGGCCAACGTCCTGACTTTC. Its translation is CASSLGGPGANVLTF.

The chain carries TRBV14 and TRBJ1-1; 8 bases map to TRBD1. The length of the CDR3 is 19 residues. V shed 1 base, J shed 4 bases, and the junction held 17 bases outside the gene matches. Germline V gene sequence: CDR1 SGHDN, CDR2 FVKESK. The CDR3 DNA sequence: TGTGCCAGCAGCCAAGGGCAAGGTTGGGCAGGGGGCCGTGGCACTGAAGCTTTCTTT. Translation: CASSQGQGWAGGRGTEAFF.

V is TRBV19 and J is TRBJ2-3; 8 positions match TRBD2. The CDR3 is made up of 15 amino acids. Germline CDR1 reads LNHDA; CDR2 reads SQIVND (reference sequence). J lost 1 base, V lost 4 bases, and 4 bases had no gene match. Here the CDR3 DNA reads TGTGCCAGTAGTACAGCGGGAGCGGGCACAGATACGCAGTATTTT. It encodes CASSTAGAGTDTQYF.

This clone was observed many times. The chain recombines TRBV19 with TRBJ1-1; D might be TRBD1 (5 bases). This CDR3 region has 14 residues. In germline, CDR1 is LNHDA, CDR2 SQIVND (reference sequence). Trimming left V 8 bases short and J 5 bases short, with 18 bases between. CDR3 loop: CASWGRAFGTEAFF. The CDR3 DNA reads TGTGCCAGTTGGGGCAGGGCCTTTGGGACTGAAGCTTTCTTT.

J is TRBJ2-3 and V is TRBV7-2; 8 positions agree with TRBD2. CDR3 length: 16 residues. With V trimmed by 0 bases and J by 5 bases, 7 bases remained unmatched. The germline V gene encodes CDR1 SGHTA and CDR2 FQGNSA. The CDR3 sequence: CASSLALRGAKDTQYF. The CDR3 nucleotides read TGTGCCAGCAGCTTAGCGTTGCGGGGGGCCAAAGATACGCAGTATTTT.

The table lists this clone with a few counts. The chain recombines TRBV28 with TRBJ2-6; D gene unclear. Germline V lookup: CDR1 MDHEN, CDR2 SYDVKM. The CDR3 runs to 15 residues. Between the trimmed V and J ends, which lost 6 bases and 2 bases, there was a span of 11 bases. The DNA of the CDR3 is TGTGCCAGCAGCCTCGCGAGGCCTGGGGCCAACGTCCTGACTTTC. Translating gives CASSLARPGANVLTF.

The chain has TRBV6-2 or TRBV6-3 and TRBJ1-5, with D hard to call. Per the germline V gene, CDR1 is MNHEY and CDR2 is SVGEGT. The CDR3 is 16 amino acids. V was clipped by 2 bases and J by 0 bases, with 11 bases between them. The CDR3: CASSYSGGNSNQPQHF. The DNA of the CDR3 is TGTGCCAGCAGTTACAGTGGAGGGAATAGCAATCAGCCCCAGCATTTT.

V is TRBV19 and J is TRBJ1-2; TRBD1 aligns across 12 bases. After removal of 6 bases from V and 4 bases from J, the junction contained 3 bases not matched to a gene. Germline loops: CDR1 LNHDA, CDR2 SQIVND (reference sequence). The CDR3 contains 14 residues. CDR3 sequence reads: CASSPGQGAYGYTF. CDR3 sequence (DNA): TGTGCCAGTAGCCCGGGACAGGGGGCCTATGGCTACACCTTC. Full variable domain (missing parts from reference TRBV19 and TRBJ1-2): DGGITQSPKYLFRKEGQNVTLSCEQNLNHDAMYWYRQDPGQGLRLIYYSQIVNDFQKGDIAEGYSVSREKKESFPLTVTSAQKNPTAFYLCASSPGQGAYGYTFGSGTRLTVV.

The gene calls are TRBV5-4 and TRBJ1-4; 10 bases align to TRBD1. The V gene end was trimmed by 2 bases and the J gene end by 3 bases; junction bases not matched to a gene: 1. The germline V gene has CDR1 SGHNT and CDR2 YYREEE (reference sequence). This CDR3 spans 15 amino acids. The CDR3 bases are TGTGCCAGCAGCTTCGGACAGGGGGCTAATGAAAAACTGTTTTTT. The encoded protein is CASSFGQGANEKLFF.

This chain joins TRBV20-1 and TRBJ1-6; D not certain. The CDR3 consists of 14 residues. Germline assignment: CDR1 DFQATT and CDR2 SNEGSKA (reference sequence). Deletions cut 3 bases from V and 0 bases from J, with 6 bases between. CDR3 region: CSASRSSYNSPLHF. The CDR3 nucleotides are TGCAGTGCTAGTCGGAGCTCCTATAATTCACCCCTCCACTTT.

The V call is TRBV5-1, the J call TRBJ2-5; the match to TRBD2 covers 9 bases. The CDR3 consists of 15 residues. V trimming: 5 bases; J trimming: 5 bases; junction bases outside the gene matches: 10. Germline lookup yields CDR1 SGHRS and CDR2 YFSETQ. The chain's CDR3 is CASSSPAGGQETQYF. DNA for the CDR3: TGCGCCAGCAGTTCCCCGGCGGGGGGGCAGGAGACCCAGTACTTC.

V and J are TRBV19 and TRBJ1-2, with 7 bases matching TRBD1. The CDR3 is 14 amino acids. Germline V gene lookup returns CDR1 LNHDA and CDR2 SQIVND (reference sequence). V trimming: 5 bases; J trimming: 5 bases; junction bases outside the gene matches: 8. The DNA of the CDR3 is TGTGCCAGTAGTCCCCCGGACAGGAGGTATGGCTACACCTTC. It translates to CASSPPDRRYGYTF. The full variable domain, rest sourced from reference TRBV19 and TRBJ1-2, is DGGITQSPKYLFRKEGQNVTLSCEQNLNHDAMYWYRQDPGQGLRLIYYSQIVNDFQKGDIAEGYSVSREKKESFPLTVTSAQKNPTAFYLCASSPPDRRYGYTFGSGTRLTVV.

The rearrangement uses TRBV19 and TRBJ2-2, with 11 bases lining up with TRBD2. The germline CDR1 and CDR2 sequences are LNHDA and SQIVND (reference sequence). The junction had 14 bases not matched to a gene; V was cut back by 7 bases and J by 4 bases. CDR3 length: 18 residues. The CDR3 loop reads CASTPGVAGGPGTGELFF. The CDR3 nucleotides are TGTGCCAGTACCCCCGGGGTAGCGGGAGGGCCCGGCACCGGGGAGCTGTTTTTT. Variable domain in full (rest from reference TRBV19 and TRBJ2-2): DGGITQSPKYLFRKEGQNVTLSCEQNLNHDAMYWYRQDPGQGLRLIYYSQIVNDFQKGDIAEGYSVSREKKESFPLTVTSAQKNPTAFYLCASTPGVAGGPGTGELFFGEGSRLTVL.

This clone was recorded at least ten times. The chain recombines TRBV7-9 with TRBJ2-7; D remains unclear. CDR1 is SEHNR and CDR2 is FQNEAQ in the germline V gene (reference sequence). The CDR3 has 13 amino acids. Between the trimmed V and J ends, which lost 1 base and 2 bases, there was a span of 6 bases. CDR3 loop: CASSLGSPYEQYF. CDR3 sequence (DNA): TGTGCCAGCAGCTTAGGAAGCCCCTACGAGCAGTACTTC.

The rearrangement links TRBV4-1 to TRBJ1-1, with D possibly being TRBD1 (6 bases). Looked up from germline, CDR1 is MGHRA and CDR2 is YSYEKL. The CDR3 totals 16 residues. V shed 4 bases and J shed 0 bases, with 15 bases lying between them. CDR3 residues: CASSRTGTPLNTEAFF. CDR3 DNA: TGCGCCAGCAGCCGAACCGGGACACCCCTGAACACTGAAGCTTTCTTT.

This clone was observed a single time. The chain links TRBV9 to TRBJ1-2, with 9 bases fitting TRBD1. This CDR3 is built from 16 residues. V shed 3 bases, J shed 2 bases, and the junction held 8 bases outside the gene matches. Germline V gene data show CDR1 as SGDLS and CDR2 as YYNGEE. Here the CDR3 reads CASSDSGTGKNYGYTF. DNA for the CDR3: TGTGCCAGCAGCGACTCCGGGACAGGGAAAAACTATGGCTACACCTTC.

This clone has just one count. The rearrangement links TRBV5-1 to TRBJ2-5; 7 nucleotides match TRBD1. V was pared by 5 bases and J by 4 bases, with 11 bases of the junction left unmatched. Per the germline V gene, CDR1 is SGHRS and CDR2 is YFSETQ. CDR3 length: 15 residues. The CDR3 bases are TGCGCCAGCAGTCCTACAGGGGTTGGGTCAGAGACCCAGTACTTC. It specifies CASSPTGVGSETQYF.

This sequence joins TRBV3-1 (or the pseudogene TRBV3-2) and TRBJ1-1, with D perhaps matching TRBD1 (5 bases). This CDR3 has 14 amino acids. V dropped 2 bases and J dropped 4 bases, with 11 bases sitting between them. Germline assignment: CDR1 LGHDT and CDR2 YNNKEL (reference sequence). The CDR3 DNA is TGTGCCAGCAGCCAACAGGGATTTTTCACTGAAGCTTTCTTT. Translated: CASSQQGFFTEAFF.

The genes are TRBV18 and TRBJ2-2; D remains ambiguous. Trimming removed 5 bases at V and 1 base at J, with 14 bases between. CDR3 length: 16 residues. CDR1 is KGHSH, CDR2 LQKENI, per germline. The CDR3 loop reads CASSTTSAGNTGELFF. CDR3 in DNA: TGTGCCAGCTCAACCACTTCTGCAGGGAACACCGGGGAGCTGTTTTTT. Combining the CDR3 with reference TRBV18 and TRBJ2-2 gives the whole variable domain NAGVMQNPRHLVRRRGQEARLRCSPMKGHSHVYWYRQLPEEGLKFMVYLQKENIIDESGMPKERFSAEFPKEGPSILRIQQVVRGDSAAYFCASSTTSAGNTGELFFGEGSRLTVL.

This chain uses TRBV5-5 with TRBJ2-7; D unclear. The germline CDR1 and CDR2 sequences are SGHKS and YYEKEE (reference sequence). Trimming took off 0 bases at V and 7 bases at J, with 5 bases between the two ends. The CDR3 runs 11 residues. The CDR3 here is CASSLVQEQYF. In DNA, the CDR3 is TGTGCCAGCAGCTTGGTGCAGGAGCAGTACTTC. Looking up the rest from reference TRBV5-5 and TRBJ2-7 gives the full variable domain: DAGVTQSPTHLIKTRGQQVTLRCSPISGHKSVSWYQQVLGQGPQFIFQYYEKEERGRGNFPDRFSARQFPNYSSELNVNALLLGDSALYLCASSLVQEQYFGPGTRLTVT.

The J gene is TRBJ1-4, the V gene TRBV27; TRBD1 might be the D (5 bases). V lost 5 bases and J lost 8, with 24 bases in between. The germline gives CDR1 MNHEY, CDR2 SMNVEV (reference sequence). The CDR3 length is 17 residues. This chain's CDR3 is CASSEGRVGVPLEKLFF. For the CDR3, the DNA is TGTGCCAGCAGTGAAGGGAGGGTAGGGGTCCCCCTCGAAAAACTGTTTTTT.

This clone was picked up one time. CDR3 region: CATSAGTASYNEQFF. CDR3 DNA: TGTGCCACCAGTGCCGGGACAGCCTCCTACAATGAGCAGTTCTTC. The chain couples TRBV24-1 to TRBJ2-1, with 7 nucleotides matching TRBD1. The CDR3 extends over 15 amino acids. Germline values: CDR1 KGHDR, CDR2 SFDVKD. The J segment lost 0 bases and the V segment lost 5 bases, leaving 3 bases of the junction unmatched.